A selection of T cell receptor beta chains follows, all from one sample in a study of B cell selection in AIRE deficiency. Method: immunoSEQ multiplex PCR; TCRdb's copy keeps in-frame clones and lacks some. The repertoire has some 25,000 clones, roughly 96% of them found once; the top ten carry 0.15% to 0.2%. Sample: CD4+CD127+ conventional T cells sorted from PBMCs. The receptors originated from a human donor in good health. The CDR3 runs from the conserved cysteine through the conserved F or W. A D gene is named only where the DNA matches it firmly. Not every row has a clone size; where given, it reads once, few, many or a size class.

clone_size d_call j_call v_call cdr3_aa cdr3_nt
NA TRBD2 TRBJ2-4 TRBV11-2 CASSLAGTSGALAKNIQYF TGTGCCAGCAGCTTAGCCGGGACTAGCGGGGCGTTAGCCAAAAACATTCAGTACTTC
NA TRBD1 TRBJ1-1 TRBV6-1 CASSVGTGGKLRTEAFF TGTGCCAGCAGTGTTGGGACAGGGGGCAAGTTGAGGACTGAAGCTTTCTTT
NA NA TRBJ1-1 TRBV7-9 CASSEVGVRAFF TGTGCCAGCAGCGAGGTGGGGGTTCGGGCTTTCTTT
NA NA TRBJ2-5 TRBV2 CASSVQRDQETQYF TGTGCCAGCAGTGTTCAGCGTGACCAAGAGACCCAGTACTTC
NA NA TRBJ1-1 TRBV5-4 CARGSEGNTEAFF TGTGCCCGCGGGTCGGAGGGGAACACTGAAGCTTTCTTT
NA NA TRBJ1-5 TRBV28 CASSLAASRNQPQHF TGTGCCAGCAGTTTGGCCGCCAGTCGTAATCAGCCCCAGCATTTT
NA NA TRBJ2-7 TRBV7-2 CASSPPQGNYEQYF TGTGCCAGCAGCCCCCCACAGGGAAACTACGAGCAGTACTTC
NA NA TRBJ2-2 TRBV10-3 CAISAFTSNGELFF TGTGCCATCAGTGCCTTTACAAGCAACGGGGAGCTGTTTTTT
NA TRBD2 TRBJ2-3 TRBV7-2 CASSLDGVLGGDTQYF TGTGCCAGCAGCTTAGATGGTGTTCTGGGAGGGGATACGCAGTATTTT
NA TRBD2 TRBJ2-3 TRBV11-2 CASSLVTGGTDTQYF TGTGCCAGCAGCCTAGTTACCGGGGGGACAGATACGCAGTATTTT
NA NA TRBJ2-2 TRBV7-8 CASSLAPGELFF TGTGCCAGCAGCTTAGCCCCCGGGGAGCTGTTTTTT
NA NA TRBJ1-5 TRBV2 CATKREGDQPQHF TGTGCCACCAAGAGGGAAGGAGATCAGCCCCAGCATTTT
NA NA TRBJ1-3 TRBV19 CASSIGLSGNTIYF TGTGCCAGTAGTATTGGCCTCTCTGGAAACACCATATATTTT
NA TRBD2 TRBJ2-5 TRBV9 CASSVSTSGGSETQYF TGTGCCAGCAGCGTCTCTACTAGCGGGGGTTCAGAGACCCAGTACTTC
NA TRBD1 TRBJ2-7 TRBV7-8 CASSPLWDRTYEQYF TGTGCCAGCAGCCCTCTCTGGGACAGAACCTACGAGCAGTACTTC
NA NA TRBJ1-5 TRBV19 CASSIGGVGQPQHF TGTGCCAGTAGTATAGGAGGCGTAGGCCAGCCCCAGCATTTT
NA NA TRBJ2-7 TRBV30 CAWSVLTGGAYEQYF TGTGCCTGGAGTGTTCTCACAGGGGGGGCCTACGAGCAGTACTTC
once NA TRBJ2-2 TRBV2 CAGSGTSNTGELFF TGTGCCGGGTCCGGGACTTCGAACACCGGGGAGCTGTTTTTT
NA NA TRBJ1-1 TRBV10-1 CASSEGAVGSTEAFF TGCGCCAGCAGTGAAGGTGCGGTAGGGAGCACTGAAGCTTTCTTT
NA NA TRBJ1-5 TRBV28 CASRDYSNQPQHF TGTGCCAGCAGGGACTATAGCAATCAGCCCCAGCATTTT
NA NA TRBJ1-1 TRBV6-5 CASSNRQNTEAFF TGTGCCAGCAGTAATAGACAGAACACTGAAGCTTTCTTT
NA TRBD1 TRBJ1-1 TRBV6-5 CASSYQDRATEAFF TGTGCCAGCAGTTACCAGGACAGGGCCACTGAAGCTTTCTTT
NA NA TRBJ1-4 TRBV5-4 CASSLEQGNEKLFF TGTGCCAGCAGCTTAGAACAGGGTAATGAAAAACTGTTTTTT
once NA TRBJ2-2 TRBV5-4 CASRSGTMNTGELFF TGTGCCAGCAGATCCGGGACAATGAACACCGGGGAGCTGTTTTTT
NA NA TRBJ1-2 TRBV5-1 CASSSTLYYGYTF TGCGCCAGCAGCTCAACACTTTACTATGGCTACACCTTC
NA NA TRBJ2-7 TRBV11-2 CASSHNDDYEQYF TGTGCCAGCAGCCACAATGATGACTACGAGCAGTACTTC
NA NA TRBJ2-3 TRBV11-2 CASSLAPDTDTQYF TGTGCCAGCAGCTTAGCGCCAGACACAGATACGCAGTATTTT
NA TRBD1 TRBJ1-1 TRBV11-2 CASSLRQGQPRAFF TGTGCCAGCAGCTTAAGACAGGGCCAACCTAGGGCTTTCTTT
NA NA TRBJ2-7 TRBV11-2 CASSVRGEQYF TGTGCCAGCAGCGTGCGTGGCGAGCAGTACTTC
NA NA TRBJ1-2 TRBV9 CASSARGGYGYTF TGTGCCAGCAGCGCGAGGGGGGGCTATGGCTACACCTTC
NA NA TRBJ2-3 TRBV19 CASSIRSGTDTQYF TGTGCCAGTAGTATCCGGAGCGGCACAGATACGCAGTATTTT
NA TRBD1 TRBJ1-1 TRBV27 CASSLFATGVDTEAFF TGTGCCAGCAGTTTATTCGCGACAGGGGTTGACACTGAAGCTTTCTTT
NA TRBD2 TRBJ2-6 TRBV5-4 CASSFGSRGSSGANVLTF TGTGCCAGCAGCTTTGGGTCGCGGGGGAGCTCTGGGGCCAACGTCCTGACTTTC
NA NA TRBJ1-5 TRBV6-1 CASSSRLSLNQPQHF TGTGCCAGCAGCTCCAGGCTCTCTCTAAATCAGCCCCAGCATTTT
NA TRBD1 TRBJ1-1 TRBV2 CASSERTGGTEAFF TGTGCCAGCAGTGAAAGGACAGGCGGCACTGAAGCTTTCTTT
once NA TRBJ2-7 TRBV25-1 CASRGTYSSYEQYF TGTGCCAGCAGAGGGACCTATAGCTCCTACGAGCAGTACTTC
NA NA TRBJ2-1 TRBV29-1 CSVHYNEQFF TGCAGCGTTCACTACAATGAGCAGTTCTTC
NA NA TRBJ2-5 TRBV5-1 CASSVLGEWQETQYF TGCGCCAGCAGCGTCCTGGGGGAATGGCAAGAGACCCAGTACTTC
NA NA TRBJ2-1 TRBV11-3 CASSPGWARDNEQFF TGTGCCAGCAGCCCTGGGTGGGCTCGGGACAATGAGCAGTTCTTC
NA NA TRBJ1-1 TRBV10-2 CASSTGPEVNTEAFF TGCGCCAGCAGTACGGGACCCGAGGTGAACACTGAAGCTTTCTTT
NA TRBD1 TRBJ1-4 TRBV5-1 CASSPLDRGNEKLFF TGCGCCAGCAGCCCCCTGGACAGGGGGAATGAAAAACTGTTTTTT
NA NA TRBJ2-2 TRBV7-2 CASSPRGSVGGELFF TGTGCCAGCAGCCCCCGGGGCAGTGTAGGCGGGGAGCTGTTTTTT
NA NA TRBJ1-2 TRBV7-2 CASSLRGGGGYTF TGTGCCAGCAGCTTAAGAGGGGGAGGCGGCTACACCTTC
NA TRBD1 TRBJ2-1 TRBV2 CASSEGDRRASEQFF TGTGCCAGCAGCGAGGGGGACAGGCGGGCCAGTGAGCAGTTCTTC
NA NA TRBJ1-5 TRBV5-6 CASSLTGWDYQPQHF TGTGCCAGCAGCTTGACAGGGTGGGATTATCAGCCCCAGCATTTT
NA NA TRBJ1-2 TRBV10-2 CASSESIGVGYTF TGCGCCAGCAGTGAGTCAATTGGGGTCGGCTACACCTTC
NA NA TRBJ2-7 TRBV6-5 CASSYSGRGYYEQYF TGTGCCAGCAGTTACTCAGGTCGGGGTTACTACGAGCAGTACTTC